The clone carrying this T cell receptor (beta chain) came up a few times. Patients of the Seattle cohort, enrolled during active infection, were followed longitudinally. The assay was immunoSEQ multiplex PCR, and TCRdb's table has in-frame clones only and misses some. Seen here are fewer than 200,000 clones, roughly 78% observed once, and the top ten hold roughly 8%. Germline CDR1 and CDR2: KGHSH and LQKENI. The CDR3 is made up of 13 amino acids. V lost 6 bases and J 4 bases, leaving 12 bases between the germline ends. The sample comes from a study of blood T cell repertoires in COVID-19. The clonotype originates from a woman aged 60-75 years with COVID-19, enrolled during active disease. The chain joins TRBV18 to TRBJ1-1; D gene unclear. Sequences were obtained from peripheral blood. The CDR3 region has the DNA TGTGCCAGCTCGCCGGGCGGGTTCACTGAAGCTTTCTTT. Translated: CASSPGGFTEAFF.